The subject of this entry is one TCR beta chain. Antigen specificity is unknown. Sample-barcoded 5' priming and a J-beta primer mix drove a second PCR of roughly 6 to 12 cycles. Each cDNA molecule, via a template-switch adaptor with 12 random nucleotides, was tagged. All samples yielded 2.5 million or more CDR3-containing paired-end reads. TCRdb itself ran the 5' RACE reads through MiXCR, one entry per CDR3 protein. The table records about 1.8 million distinct CDR3 sequences, about 49% of them present only once. This record comes from a study of blood T cells in healthy people across ages. The sample providers were healthy Caucasian people from Russia, aged roughly 6 to 90. V was cut by 0 bases and J by 0 bases, with 12 bases left in between. CDR1 and CDR2 from the germline V gene are SGHRS and YFSETQ. CDR3 size: 17 residues. Findings and limits, study-wide: The study regarded diversity estimates from one million T cells as underestimates.

The source material was blood. The TCR comes from a woman aged 35 to 49 in good health. The gene calls are TRBV5-1 and TRBJ1-4, with D hard to call. CDR3 nucleotide sequence: TGCGCCAGCAGCTTGGACGGAACTCTAACAACTAATGAAAAACTGTTTTTT. Residues: CASSLDGTLTTNEKLFF.